This T cell receptor beta chain is drawn from a study of PD-1 blockade in classical Hodgkin lymphoma. Each of the patients experienced relapse following autologous stem cell transplantation, and their brentuximab vedotin exposure differed. The CDR3 spans 15 residues. V lost 6 bases and J lost 0, with 12 bases in between. Germline values: CDR1 LGHNT, CDR2 FRNRAP. Sequenced by immunoSEQ multiplex PCR; TCRdb stores in-frame clones only, minus some. The table includes fewer than 45,000 clones, 70% to 90% detected once. The receptor was derived from a human donor with classical Hodgkin lymphoma. This specimen was peripheral blood mononuclear cells (PBMCs), taken before the second cycle of nivolumab. This chain links TRBV12-5 with TRBJ1-5; possible D gene TRBD1, 5 bases. In DNA, the CDR3 is TGTGCTAGTGGCCCGGGGGAGTATAGCAATCAGCCCCAGCATTTT. This codes for CASGPGEYSNQPQHF.